Each of the 23 T cell receptor beta chains below was sequenced from the same sample in a study of blood T cells in healthy people across ages (dated by TCRdb to between 2015 and 2016). The library relied on 5' RACE. The instrument was an Illumina HiSeq 2500. A second 7 to 11 cycle PCR used a sample-barcoded 5' primer and a J-beta primer mix. TCRdb redid the processing of the public reads, applying fastp at Q25 and MiXCR, and retained in-frame beta chains. Entries are consolidated by CDR3 protein sequence, retaining the most common genes and DNA. The sample table records hundreds of thousands of distinct CDR3 sequences; more than 20% of these occur just once. The top ten constitute about 3.6% of the sample. Source material: blood. All receptors derive from a man between 70 and 80 years old in good health.

The V gene is TRBV20-1, the J gene TRBJ2-2; 12 bases agree with TRBD2. Germline V lookup: CDR1 DFQATT, CDR2 SNEGSKA (reference sequence). The CDR3 sequence is 16 residues long. Trimming at V came to 2 bases and at J to 5 bases, leaving 6 bases not matched to a gene. The CDR3 is CSARPSGRAVTGELFF. The CDR3 region has the DNA TGCAGTGCTAGACCTAGCGGGAGGGCCGTAACCGGGGAGCTGTTTTTT.

CDR3 sequence: CASSLEQLPAGTQYF. CDR3 DNA: TGCGCCAGCAGCTTGGAACAGTTGCCCGCAGGGACCCAGTACTTC. V and J are TRBV5-1 and TRBJ2-5, with D unresolved. Deletions cut 0 bases from V and 7 bases from J, with 16 bases between. The length of the CDR3 is 15 residues. Germline lookup yields CDR1 SGHRS and CDR2 YFSETQ.

V gene TRBV5-1 combines with J gene TRBJ2-1; the match to TRBD2 covers 8 bases. The CDR3 contains 18 residues. Germline V CDR1 and CDR2: SGHRS, YFSETQ. J was trimmed by 8 bases and V by 3 bases; bases with no gene match: 19. CDR3 DNA sequence: TGCGCCAGCAGCTACCGCAACAATCTAGCGGGCGGGGCTGATGAGCAGTTCTTC. Translating gives CASSYRNNLAGGADEQFF.

Only a few counts were recorded for this clonotype. V and J are TRBV5-6 and TRBJ2-2, with 9 positions matching TRBD2. CDR3 length: 16 residues. In germline, CDR1 is SGHDT, CDR2 YYEEEE. V was clipped by 0 bases and J by 4 bases; unmatched bases: 4. CDR3 region: CASSLETSGLTGELFF. The CDR3 DNA follows: TGTGCCAGCAGCTTGGAGACTAGCGGTCTCACCGGGGAGCTGTTTTTT.

For this clonotype: A much larger clone differs by one base, so this may be a read error. The J gene is TRBJ2-5, the V gene TRBV7-3; D is ambiguous. V was cut by 1 base and J by 2 bases, with 5 bases left in between. CDR3 length: 13 amino acids. The V gene's germline CDR1 is SGHTA and CDR2 FQGTGA. As DNA, the CDR3 is TGTGCCAGCAGCTTAATCAGTCAAGAGACCCAGTACTTC. Protein sequence: CASSLISQETQYF.

Only a few counts were recorded for this clonotype. This chain uses TRBV9 with TRBJ2-3; 8 bases are a match to TRBD2. Germline V gene data show CDR1 as SGDLS and CDR2 as YYNGEE. With 4 bases clipped from V and 3 bases from J, the junction kept 7 bases outside the gene matches. The CDR3 loop spans 15 amino acids. The CDR3 nucleotides read TGTGCCAGCAGCTTTCAAGCGGGAGAGACAGATACGCAGTATTTT. Its translation is CASSFQAGETDTQYF.

This clonotype was found a few times. The junction and the germline gene differ at one end; a read error may be behind it. The gene calls are TRBV7-7 and TRBJ1-4; 8 bases agree with TRBD1. CDR3 size: 14 residues. Germline CDR1 SSHAT, CDR2 FNYEAQ (reference sequence). The CDR3 here is CASSQTGDNEKLFF. CDR3 sequence (DNA): TGTGCTAGCAGCCAGACAGGGGATAATGAAAAACTGTTTTTT. The whole variable domain, filled in from reference TRBV7-7 and TRBJ1-4, reads GAGVSQSPRYKVTKRGQDVTLRCDPISSHATLYWYQQALGQGPEFLTYFNYEAQPDKSGLPSDRFSAERPEGSISTLTIQRTEQRDSAMYRCASSQTGDNEKLFFGSGTQLSVL.

This clonotype was seen a few times. J is TRBJ2-3 and V is TRBV2, with 7 positions matching TRBD2. Germline trimming cut 2 bases from V and 6 bases from J; bases unmatched to any gene: 5. The germline V gene encodes CDR1 SNHLY and CDR2 FYNNEI. The CDR3 consists of 14 residues. CDR3 in amino acids: CASSERTRGDTQYF. The CDR3 coding sequence is TGTGCCAGCAGTGAAAGGACTAGGGGTGATACGCAGTATTTT.

The genes are TRBV9 and TRBJ2-3; no clear D gene. The length of the CDR3 is 14 residues. Trimming stripped 3 bases from V and 2 bases from J, with 10 bases between. Germline V CDR1 and CDR2: SGDLS, YYNGEE. The CDR3 here is CASSAISPTDTQYF. The CDR3 DNA reads as TGTGCCAGCAGCGCTATTAGCCCCACAGATACGCAGTATTTT.

This chain uses TRBV7-2 with TRBJ2-7; D is tentatively TRBD1 or TRBD2 (5 bases each). Germline CDR1 is SGHTA and CDR2 is FQGNSA. This CDR3 is 17 amino acids long. V lost 5 bases, J lost 0 bases, and 20 bases lay in between. The CDR3 coding sequence is TGTGCCAGCAGCATGAACACCGGGACCTACGTCTCCTACGAGCAGTACTTC. It translates to CASSMNTGTYVSYEQYF.

V is TRBV5-1 and J is TRBJ1-1; possibly TRBD1 for D (5 bases). V gave up 0 bases and J gave up 0 bases, with 12 bases separating them. Germline CDR1 and CDR2: SGHRS and YFSETQ. The CDR3 has 16 residues. The CDR3 DNA sequence: TGCGCCAGCAGCTTGGATGGGGCCTCCGTGAACACTGAAGCTTTCTTT. As protein: CASSLDGASVNTEAFF.

This clonotype has ten or more counts. The chain recombines TRBV6-2 or TRBV6-3 with TRBJ1-1; 10 positions agree with TRBD1. From germline, CDR1 is MNHEY and CDR2 SVGEGT. CDR3 size: 16 residues. Trimming at V came to 0 bases and at J to 3 bases, leaving 4 bases not matched to a gene. The CDR3 here is CASSYSRDRGDTEAFF. The CDR3 bases are TGTGCCAGCAGTTACTCCCGGGACAGGGGAGACACTGAAGCTTTCTTT.

This clonotype was recorded a few times. The genes are TRBV4-1 and TRBJ2-4, with D uncertain. The CDR3 contains 13 residues. V was clipped by 0 bases and J by 9 bases, with 9 bases between them. Per germline, CDR1 MGHRA and CDR2 YSYEKL. The CDR3 DNA follows: TGCGCCAGCAGCCAAGATCCTAAGAGCATTCAGTACTTC. This sequence encodes CASSQDPKSIQYF.

This clonotype was seen more than once but under ten times. V is TRBV20-1 and J is TRBJ2-7; TRBD2 matches at 14 bases. Trimming removed 6 bases from V and 4 bases from J; junction bases left unmatched: 11. Looked up from germline, CDR1 is DFQATT and CDR2 is SNEGSKA (reference sequence). The CDR3 covers 16 residues. CDR3 residues: CSAWGQGTSGSYEQYF. The CDR3 DNA is TGCAGTGCCTGGGGTCAAGGGACTAGCGGGAGTTACGAGCAGTACTTC.

This chain connects TRBV28 to TRBJ2-5; tentative D call: TRBD1 (5 bases). Judging by the DNA end, TRBJ2-1 fits better; the J call may be wrong. The CDR3 is made up of 13 amino acids. Per the germline V gene, CDR1 is MDHEN and CDR2 is SYDVKM. The CDR3 spells CASSKQVLGEQFF. The DNA of the CDR3 is TGTGCCAGCAGCAAACAGGTTCTGGGTGAGCAGTTCTTC.

This clonotype occurred many times. CDR3 coding DNA: TGTGCCAGCAGCTTAGTTGCGGGATCGCTCGAGACCCAGTACTTC. Encoded protein: CASSLVAGSLETQYF. The gene calls are TRBV7-2 and TRBJ2-1; possibly TRBD2 for D (6 bases). Near its end, the DNA agrees better with TRBJ2-5, so the J call may be wrong. Per the germline V gene, CDR1 is SGHTA and CDR2 is FQGNSA. The CDR3 is 15 residues long.

The rearrangement links TRBV20-1 to TRBJ2-1; 7 bases map to TRBD2. The V and J ends lost 3 bases and 3 bases, in that order; junction bases with no gene match: 5. Germline V gene data show CDR1 as DFQATT and CDR2 as SNEGSKA (reference sequence). CDR3 length equals 14 residues. The CDR3 DNA sequence: TGCAGTGCTAGTAGCCAGCGGGGCTACAATGAGCAGTTCTTC. Amino acid sequence: CSASSQRGYNEQFF.

Only a few counts were recorded for this clonotype. The chain couples TRBV29-1 to TRBJ2-2; 11 positions match TRBD2. Trimming cost V 3 bases and J 7 bases; bases outside gene matches: 4. There are 14 residues in the CDR3. Looked up from germline, CDR1 is SQVTM and CDR2 is ANQGSEA. The CDR3 loop is CSVDGSGRGGELFF. The CDR3 DNA sequence: TGCAGCGTTGACGGTAGCGGGAGGGGCGGGGAGCTGTTTTTT.

V gene TRBV10-3 combines with J gene TRBJ1-2; no definite D call. Looked up from germline, CDR1 is ENHRY and CDR2 is SYGVKD. This CDR3 is 16 amino acids long. With 4 bases removed from V and 3 bases from J, the gap between germline ends came to 18 bases. In DNA, the CDR3 is TGTGCCATCAGTGCCTCGGGTGGAACGGACCACTATGGCTACACCTTC. Residues: CAISASGGTDHYGYTF.

The chain has TRBV7-9 and TRBJ2-5, with 16 bases that match TRBD2. The V gene's germline CDR1 is SEHNR and CDR2 FQNEAQ (reference sequence). Germline trimming cut 3 bases from V and 0 bases from J; bases unmatched to any gene: 4. The CDR3 runs to 18 residues. CDR3 DNA: TGTGCCAGCAGCTTGGGACTAGCGGGAGGGCCAAACCAAGAGACCCAGTACTTC. Translated, it gives CASSLGLAGGPNQETQYF.

There are a few counts of this clonotype. This chain connects TRBV9 to TRBJ2-5; 9 nucleotides align to TRBD2. Trimming removed 0 bases from V and 5 bases from J; junction bases left unmatched: 14. CDR3 length equals 18 residues. Germline values: CDR1 SGDLS, CDR2 YYNGEE. This CDR3 is CASSVGSSGTTTGETQYF. CDR3 bases: TGTGCCAGCAGCGTAGGATCTAGCGGGACCACAACGGGGGAGACCCAGTACTTC.

This clonotype occurred many times. The V and J genes are TRBV28 and TRBJ1-4; D perhaps matches TRBD1 (6 bases). Germline V lookup: CDR1 MDHEN, CDR2 SYDVKM. V dropped 7 bases and J dropped 5 bases, with 14 bases sitting between them. The CDR3 has 14 residues. CDR3 amino acids: CASKDGGTNEKLFF. DNA for the CDR3: TGTGCCAGCAAAGATGGGGGGACAAATGAAAAACTGTTTTTT. Looking up the rest from reference TRBV28 and TRBJ1-4 gives the full variable domain: DVKVTQSSRYLVKRTGEKVFLECVQDMDHENMFWYRQDPGLGLRLIYFSYDVKMKEKGDIPEGYSVSREKKERFSLILESASTNQTSMYLCASKDGGTNEKLFFGSGTQLSVL.

V gene TRBV20-1 combines with J gene TRBJ2-2; 9 positions match TRBD2. CDR3 length: 20 amino acids. Germline V gene lookup returns CDR1 DFQATT and CDR2 SNEGSKA (reference sequence). V lost 0 bases to trimming and J lost 4 bases; unmatched junction nucleotides: 18. The CDR3 DNA reads as TGCAGTGCTAGAGATCTCTCAGGTGCGGGCGGGAGGGGAGTCACCGGGGAGCTGTTTTTT. Its translation is CSARDLSGAGGRGVTGELFF.